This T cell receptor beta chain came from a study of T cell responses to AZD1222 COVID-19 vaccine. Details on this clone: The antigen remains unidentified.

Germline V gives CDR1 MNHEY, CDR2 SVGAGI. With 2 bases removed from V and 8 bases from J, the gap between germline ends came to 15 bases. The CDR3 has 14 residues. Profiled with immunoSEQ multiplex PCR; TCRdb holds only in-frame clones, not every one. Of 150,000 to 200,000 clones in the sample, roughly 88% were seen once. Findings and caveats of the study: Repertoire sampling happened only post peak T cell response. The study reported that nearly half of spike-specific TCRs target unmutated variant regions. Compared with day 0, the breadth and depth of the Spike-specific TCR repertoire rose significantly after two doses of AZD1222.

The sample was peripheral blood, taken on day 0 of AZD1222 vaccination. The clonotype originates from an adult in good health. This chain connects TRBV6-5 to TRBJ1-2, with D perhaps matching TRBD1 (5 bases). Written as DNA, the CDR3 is TGTGCCAGCAGTTACCCCGGACAACATGAAGGCTACACCTTC. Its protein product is CASSYPGQHEGYTF.